This T cell receptor beta chain was found in a study of blood T cell repertoires in COVID-19. Study-wide context: Samples of COVID-19 (acute and convalescent) were obtained from the United States, Italy and Spain. Nucleic acid was either cDNA or gDNA, and it came from T cells, B-cell-depleted T cells, or PBMCs.

Per the original data handling: Estimation of nucleated cell counts relied on the amplification of reference gene primers. Clones were read by immunoSEQ multiplex PCR, and TCRdb kept only the in-frame ones, dropping some. That table furnishes V, J and clone size, whereas the DNA furnished D and trimming. The data contain tens of thousands of clones, 70% to 80% of them seen just once; the ten biggest clones take up 21%. Germline lookup yields CDR1 KGHSH and CDR2 LQKENI. Trimming at V came to 0 bases and at J to 5 bases, leaving 4 bases not matched to a gene. The CDR3 has 15 residues. The receptor was derived from a man between 65 and 85 years old with acute or convalescent COVID-19. The chain has TRBV18 and TRBJ2-5; TRBD1 matches at 9 bases. Sequencing was performed on peripheral blood. CDR3 DNA sequence: TGTGCCAGCTCACCACCGGGACAGGGATTGGAGACCCAGTACTTC. Translated: CASSPPGQGLETQYF. The full variable domain, rest sourced from reference TRBV18 and TRBJ2-5, is NAGVMQNPRHLVRRRGQEARLRCSPMKGHSHVYWYRQLPEEGLKFMVYLQKENIIDESGMPKERFSAEFPKEGPSILRIQQVVRGDSAAYFCASSPPGQGLETQYFGPGTRLLVL.